Presented here are 32 T cell receptor beta chains from one specimen sequenced in a study of blood T cell repertoires in COVID-19. The repertoire was sequenced with immunoSEQ multiplex PCR; TCRdb's copy has only in-frame clones and lacks some. The sample has under 200,000 clones, roughly 91% seen once; the top ten hold roughly 6%. The sequencing sample was made of peripheral blood. The receptor source for this set is a man aged 35-49 years with active or convalescent COVID-19.

V and J are TRBV3-1 (or the pseudogene TRBV3-2) and TRBJ2-7; possibly TRBD2 for D (5 bases). Germline V lookup: CDR1 LGHDT, CDR2 YNNKEL (reference sequence). The CDR3 runs to 16 residues. V was clipped by 0 bases and J by 2 bases, with 14 bases between them. CDR3 residues: CASSQDSSGTAYEQYF. For the CDR3, the DNA is TGTGCCAGCAGCCAAGATTCCAGCGGCACGGCCTACGAGCAGTACTTC.

The rearrangement uses TRBV2 and TRBJ1-1; 7 bases are a match to TRBD1. The germline V gene encodes CDR1 SNHLY and CDR2 FYNNEI. After removal of 7 bases from V and 1 base from J, the junction contained 3 bases not matched to a gene. This CDR3 comprises 13 residues. CDR3 nucleotides: TGTGCCAGCAATTCAGGGGGGAACACTGAAGCTTTCTTT. Its translation: CASNSGGNTEAFF.

V and J are TRBV5-6 and TRBJ2-1; possible D gene TRBD2, 5 bases. Germline V gene lookup returns CDR1 SGHDT and CDR2 YYEEEE. V was trimmed by 4 bases and J by 0 bases, leaving 14 bases between them. The CDR3 has 16 amino acids. The CDR3 DNA sequence: TGTGCCAGCAGCCTTCATCGGGGAAGCTCCTACAATGAGCAGTTCTTC. This encodes CASSLHRGSSYNEQFF.

A remark on this clone: Possible read error: a much larger clone is one base away. The V and J genes are TRBV6-5 and TRBJ1-2, with 7 bases that match TRBD1. The CDR3 covers 13 residues. Germline CDR1 MNHEY, CDR2 SVGAGI. The ends lost 6 bases at V and 2 bases at J; junction bases unmatched: 3. DNA of the CDR3: TGTGCCAGCAGGATGGGACAGAACTATGGCTACACCTTC. It is translated as CASRMGQNYGYTF.

V usage is TRBV7-9 and J usage is TRBJ2-1; 7 bases map to TRBD2. The CDR3 extends over 16 amino acids. After removal of 4 bases from V and 3 bases from J, the junction contained 9 bases not matched to a gene. From germline, CDR1 is SEHNR and CDR2 FQNEAQ (reference sequence). The CDR3 here is CASSSVAGAFYNEQFF. CDR3 in DNA: TGTGCCAGCAGCTCAGTGGCGGGAGCATTCTACAATGAGCAGTTCTTC.

The gene calls are TRBV19 and TRBJ2-3, with 11 bases matching TRBD2. The CDR3 spans 20 residues. V lost 5 bases, J lost 0 bases, and 16 bases stayed unmatched. Germline lookup yields CDR1 LNHDA and CDR2 SQIVND (reference sequence). The DNA for the CDR3 is TGTGCCAGTAGTGTAACCCGACAAAAGACTAGCGGGACTAGCACAGATACGCAGTATTTT. It codes for CASSVTRQKTSGTSTDTQYF.

The chain combines TRBV11-1 with TRBJ2-6; TRBD1 aligns across 8 bases. This CDR3 is built from 14 residues. V shed 8 bases and J 2 bases; nucleotides not matched to a gene: 2. Looked up from germline, CDR1 is SGHAT and CDR2 is FQDESV (reference sequence). The CDR3 DNA reads as TGTGCCAGCGACAGGGGCCCTGGGGCCAACGTCCTGACTTTC. Translating it yields CASDRGPGANVLTF.

This rearrangement joins TRBV6-5 to TRBJ1-1, with a weak D call TRBD1 (5 bases). The germline V gene has CDR1 MNHEY and CDR2 SVGAGI. The CDR3 is 12 residues long. Trimming removed 4 bases from V and 2 bases from J, with 5 bases in between. DNA for the CDR3: TGTGCCAGCAGTTGGGGCAACACTGAAGCTTTCTTT. Translation: CASSWGNTEAFF.

V and J are TRBV13 and TRBJ1-2, with D possibly TRBD1 on 5 matching bases. The CDR3 spans 19 residues. CDR1 PRHDT and CDR2 FYEKMQ come from the germline V gene (reference sequence). V dropped 5 bases and J dropped 0 bases, with 25 bases sitting between them. The CDR3 DNA reads as TGTGCCAGCAGCCCACGGCGGGGACGGGTGGAAACAGCTAACTATGGCTACACCTTC. As protein: CASSPRRGRVETANYGYTF.

This clone was picked up one time. The chain recombines TRBV28 with TRBJ1-1, with D unresolved. Trimming pared 7 bases from V and 4 bases from J, leaving 13 bases between. Germline CDR1 and CDR2: MDHEN and SYDVKM. This CDR3 contains 13 residues. CDR3 in amino acids: CASKISGVTEAFF. The CDR3 region has the DNA TGTGCCAGCAAAATCTCCGGGGTCACTGAAGCTTTCTTT.

The rearrangement uses TRBV6-6 and TRBJ2-1, with 9 bases that match TRBD1. Trimming took 5 bases from V and 7 from J; bases not matched to a gene: 9. CDR3 size: 15 residues. Germline CDR1 reads MNHNY; CDR2 reads SVGAGI (reference sequence). CDR3 in DNA: TGTGCCAGCAGTGAGTCGGACAGGGGTCGAAATGAGCAGTTCTTC. Its translation: CASSESDRGRNEQFF.

The CDR3 DNA reads as TGTGCCAGCGGAAAGGAGGCGACTAATGAAAAACTGTTTTTT. Translating gives CASGKEATNEKLFF. The chain combines TRBV2 with TRBJ1-4; D remains unclear. V shed 8 bases and J shed 2 bases, with 12 bases lying between them. This CDR3 spans 14 amino acids. CDR1 is SNHLY, CDR2 FYNNEI, per germline.

This clone showed up just once. The chain is built from TRBV29-1 and TRBJ2-1; 9 bases match TRBD1. V shed 6 bases, J shed 6 bases, and the junction held 9 bases outside the gene matches. From germline, CDR1 is SQVTM and CDR2 ANQGSEA. The CDR3 sequence is 14 residues long. This chain's CDR3 is CSVLRDRVINEQFF. In nucleotides, the CDR3 is TGCAGCGTGCTCCGGGACAGGGTCATCAATGAGCAGTTCTTC.

This chain connects TRBV7-2 to TRBJ1-1, with D maybe TRBD1 (5 bases). Trimming pared 1 base from V and 9 bases from J, leaving 12 bases between. CDR1 and CDR2 (germline): SGHTA, FQGNSA. This CDR3 spans 13 amino acids. The CDR3 nucleotides are TGTGCCAGCAGCTTAGTAGAGTCAGGGCAAGCTTTCTTT. Translating gives CASSLVESGQAFF.

V is TRBV18 and J is TRBJ1-6; D remains unclear. Germline CDR1 KGHSH, CDR2 LQKENI. V shed 0 bases and J shed 0 bases, with 15 bases lying between them. The CDR3 is made up of 19 amino acids. CDR3 coding DNA: TGTGCCAGCTCACCACCGCGCCCACCTGGAGTCTCCTATAATTCACCCCTCCACTTT. Its protein is CASSPPRPPGVSYNSPLHF.

J is TRBJ1-1 and V is TRBV12-3 or TRBV12-4, with 8 bases that match TRBD1. With V trimmed by 5 bases and J by 4 bases, 3 bases remained unmatched. The CDR3 loop spans 13 amino acids. As DNA, the CDR3 is TGTGCCAGCAGTCCGGGGACAGGCACTGAAGCTTTCTTT. Translated, it gives CASSPGTGTEAFF.

DNA of the CDR3: TGCGCCAGCAGCCAAGATAACCTAGCGGGGGGGTTCGTGGATACGCAGTATTTT. Amino acids: CASSQDNLAGGFVDTQYF. The V gene is TRBV4-3, the J gene TRBJ2-3; TRBD2 matches at 12 bases. V lost 0 bases and J lost 6; bases outside the gene matches: 10. CDR3 size: 18 residues. CDR1 is LGHNA and CDR2 is YSLEER in the germline V gene.

The chain combines TRBV6-4 with TRBJ2-1, with 8 bases identical to TRBD1. The J segment lost 9 bases and the V segment lost 4 bases, leaving 8 bases of the junction unmatched. Germline CDR1 MRHNA, CDR2 SNTAGT. The CDR3 spans 14 residues. The CDR3 protein is CASSGTQGAVEQFF. The DNA for the CDR3 is TGTGCCAGCAGTGGGACGCAGGGGGCGGTTGAGCAGTTCTTC.

This sequence joins TRBV6-2 or TRBV6-3 and TRBJ2-5; D possibly corresponds to TRBD2 (5 bases). The CDR3 runs to 12 residues. Deletions cut 6 bases from V and 4 bases from J, with 9 bases between. CDR1 and CDR2 (germline): MNHEY, SVGEGT. DNA for the CDR3: TGTGCCAGCAGCCGAAGCGGAGAGACCCAGTACTTC. Protein: CASSRSGETQYF.

The gene calls are TRBV19 and TRBJ1-4; 7 bases map to TRBD1. Germline CDR1 LNHDA, CDR2 SQIVND (reference sequence). CDR3 length: 18 amino acids. The V gene end was trimmed by 4 bases and the J gene end by 0 bases; junction bases not matched to a gene: 11. The CDR3: CASSRDSLKIATNEKLFF. The CDR3 DNA is TGTGCCAGTAGTAGGGACAGTCTAAAAATTGCAACTAATGAAAAACTGTTTTTT.

This chain links TRBV5-1 with TRBJ2-7, with 7 nucleotides matching TRBD1. Germline assignment: CDR1 SGHRS and CDR2 YFSETQ. The CDR3 contains 13 residues. V shed 5 bases and J 3 bases; nucleotides not matched to a gene: 5. The CDR3 coding sequence is TGCGCCAGCAGGGTGACAGGGATCTACGAGCAGTACTTC. This encodes CASRVTGIYEQYF.

The chain has TRBV7-2 and TRBJ1-6; no reliable D call. Per the germline V gene, CDR1 is SGHTA and CDR2 is FQGNSA. V was trimmed by 3 bases and J by 9 bases, leaving 12 bases between them. The length of the CDR3 is 14 residues. The CDR3 loop is CASSLNSESSPLHF. DNA for the CDR3: TGTGCCAGCAGCTTGAATTCAGAATCTTCACCCCTCCACTTT.

The chain is built from TRBV13 and TRBJ2-2, with a possible D match to TRBD1 (6 bases). Trimming shortened V by 5 bases and J by 6 bases, and 16 bases separated the two germline ends. Germline V gene data show CDR1 as PRHDT and CDR2 as FYEKMQ (reference sequence). The CDR3 extends over 15 amino acids. The CDR3 nucleotides are TGTGCCAGCAGCCGGCAAACAGGGTTAGCCGGGGAGCTGTTTTTT. It codes for CASSRQTGLAGELFF.

This chain uses TRBV28 with TRBJ2-5, with D tentatively TRBD1 (6 bases). V lost 4 bases to trimming and J lost 4 bases, with 13 bases between them. The CDR3 contains 14 residues. Per the germline V gene, CDR1 is MDHEN and CDR2 is SYDVKM. The CDR3 sequence is CASSSQGRRETQYF. The DNA of the CDR3 is TGTGCCAGCAGTTCACAGGGTAGGAGAGAGACCCAGTACTTC.

The chain links TRBV29-1 to TRBJ1-2, with D perhaps matching TRBD1 (6 bases). CDR3 size: 11 residues. CDR1 is SQVTM, CDR2 ANQGSEA, per germline. The germline V and J ends were trimmed by 8 bases and 6 bases, with 13 bases remaining between them. CDR3 in DNA: TGCAGCACTACAGGGTGGGATGGCTACACCTTC. Protein: CSTTGWDGYTF.

This chain connects TRBV28 to TRBJ1-3; TRBD1 agrees at 9 bases. V dropped 5 bases and J dropped 3; count of bases not matched to a gene: 8. CDR1 MDHEN and CDR2 SYDVKM come from the germline V gene. There are 16 residues in the CDR3. The CDR3 reads CASSLTNRGLGNTIYF. CDR3 coding DNA: TGTGCCAGCAGTCTGACCAACAGGGGGCTTGGAAACACCATATATTTT. Filled out from reference TRBV28 and TRBJ1-3, the complete variable domain reads DVKVTQSSRYLVKRTGEKVFLECVQDMDHENMFWYRQDPGLGLRLIYFSYDVKMKEKGDIPEGYSVSREKKERFSLILESASTNQTSMYLCASSLTNRGLGNTIYFGEGSWLTVV.

This rearrangement joins TRBV19 to TRBJ1-3, with 7 bases that match TRBD1. The CDR3 has 15 amino acids. The V segment lost 3 bases and the J segment 6 bases; nucleotides outside the gene matches: 8. CDR1 is LNHDA, CDR2 SQIVND, per germline (reference sequence). The CDR3 loop reads CASSMPGQIINTIYF. The CDR3 DNA is TGTGCCAGTAGTATGCCGGGACAGATAATAAACACCATATATTTT.

This rearrangement joins TRBV12-5 to TRBJ2-7; D possibly corresponds to TRBD1 (5 bases). Trimming cost V 2 bases and J 6 bases, with 11 bases left between them. CDR1 and CDR2 from the germline V gene are LGHNT and FRNRAP. The CDR3 runs to 13 residues. The CDR3 region has the DNA TGTGCTAGTGGTTTGTCGGTGCAGGGCGAGCAGTACTTC. Translated: CASGLSVQGEQYF.

This rearrangement joins TRBV27 to TRBJ2-3; D gene ambiguous. The germline CDR1 and CDR2 sequences are MNHEY and SMNVEV (reference sequence). The CDR3 runs to 15 residues. Trimming shortened V by 1 base and J by 0 bases, and 8 bases separated the two germline ends. CDR3 protein: CASSLWVASTDTQYF. CDR3 bases: TGTGCCAGCAGTTTATGGGTAGCTAGCACAGATACGCAGTATTTT.

The chain recombines TRBV6-2 or TRBV6-3 with TRBJ1-2; D gene uncertain. Germline CDR1 reads MNHEY; CDR2 reads SVGEGT. The V end lost 5 bases, the J end lost 8 bases, and 15 bases lay between the germline ends. The CDR3 length is 13 residues. The CDR3 DNA follows: TGTGCCAGCAGTAACAGTCCGGAAGGAGGCTACACCTTC. Its translation: CASSNSPEGGYTF.

This sequence joins TRBV6-1 and TRBJ2-7; 9 positions agree with TRBD1. CDR1 and CDR2 (germline): MNHNS, SASEGT. Losses at the gene ends were 3 bases for V and 0 bases for J; bases not matched to a gene: 6. This CDR3 spans 16 amino acids. The DNA for the CDR3 is TGTGCCAGCAGTGACACGGGACAGGGTTTCTCCTACGAGCAGTACTTC. Protein: CASSDTGQGFSYEQYF.

CDR3 sequence (DNA): TGTGCTAGTGGTCGGGGCTACAATGAGCAGTTCTTC. Protein: CASGRGYNEQFF. The rearrangement joins TRBV12-5 to TRBJ2-1; a weak D match, TRBD2 (5 bases). The CDR3 runs to 12 residues. CDR1 LGHNT and CDR2 FRNRAP come from the germline V gene. Trimming cost V 5 bases and J 3 bases, with 5 bases left between them.